This T cell receptor (beta chain) was found in a study of blood T cell repertoires in COVID-19. The data were produced by immunoSEQ multiplex PCR, yet TCRdb's version contains in-frame clones alone and is incomplete. The sample has around 170,000 clones, approximately 79% seen once. CDR1 SGHNT and CDR2 YYREEE come from the germline V gene (reference sequence). The CDR3 consists of 13 residues. About this clone: At one end, the junction sequence differs from germline, possibly due to a read error.

The chain couples TRBV5-4 to TRBJ2-3; TRBD2 is a possible D gene (6 bases). The sequenced sample consisted of peripheral blood. This TCR was sampled from a man under 40 with active or convalescent COVID-19. The CDR3 coding sequence is TGTGCCAGCAGCCCGGGCGGGCCGGAGGGGCATAATTTT. Its protein is CASSPGGPEGHNF.